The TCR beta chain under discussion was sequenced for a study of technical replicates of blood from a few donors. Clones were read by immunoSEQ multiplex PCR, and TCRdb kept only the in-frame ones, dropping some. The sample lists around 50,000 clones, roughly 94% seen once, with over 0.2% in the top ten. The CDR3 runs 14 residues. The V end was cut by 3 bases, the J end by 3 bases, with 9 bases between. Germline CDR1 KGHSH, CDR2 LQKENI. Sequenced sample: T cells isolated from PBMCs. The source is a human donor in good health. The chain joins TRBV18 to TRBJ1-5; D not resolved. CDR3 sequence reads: CASSPRGDNQPQHF. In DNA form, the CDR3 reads TGTGCCAGCTCACCTCGGGGTGACAATCAGCCCCAGCATTTT. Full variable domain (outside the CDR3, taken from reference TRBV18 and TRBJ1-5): NAGVMQNPRHLVRRRGQEARLRCSPMKGHSHVYWYRQLPEEGLKFMVYLQKENIIDESGMPKERFSAEFPKEGPSILRIQQVVRGDSAAYFCASSPRGDNQPQHFGDGTRLSIL.